This entry describes one T cell receptor beta chain. Its antigen is undetermined. The CDR3 runs 15 residues. The germline gives CDR1 MGHDK, CDR2 SYGVNS. The germline V and J ends were trimmed by 1 base and 0 bases, with 9 bases remaining between them. PCR involved 60 Vbeta and 13 Jbeta primers. TCRdb's table, derived via immunoSEQ multiplex PCR, lists solely in-frame clones and lacks some. Of over 150,000 clones listed, 70% to 90% are singletons. This sample was included in a study of cytomegalovirus exposure and HLA in healthy donors. Findings and caveats of the study: When a later analysis compared HLA-associated TCR beta chains with equally common others, the HLA-associated chains turned out to be more clonally expanded and to have lower generation probabilities.

The sequencing sample was made of PBMCs. The TCR was taken from a man aged 25-40 years in good health and CMV-seropositive. The chain carries TRBV25-1 and TRBJ1-1; TRBD1 might be the D (5 bases). The CDR3 is CASSESGVMNTEAFF. CDR3 in DNA: TGTGCCAGCAGTGAATCGGGGGTAATGAACACTGAAGCTTTCTTT. Variable domain in full (rest from reference TRBV25-1 and TRBJ1-1): EADIYQTPRYLVIGTGKKITLECSQTMGHDKMYWYQQDPGMELHLIHYSYGVNSTEKGDLSSESTVSRIRTEHFPLTLESARPSHTSQYLCASSESGVMNTEAFFGQGTRLTVV.